The 4 T cell receptor beta chains listed next were all sequenced from one sample in a study of control samples from healthy donors and cancer patients. Measured with immunoSEQ multiplex PCR; TCRdb has only the in-frame clones, and not every one. Of roughly 120,000 clones in the sample, about 95% were seen once. The sequenced material came from blood. These receptors originate from a man aged 25 to 45 in good health.

There are a few counts of this clone. This chain uses TRBV6-1 with TRBJ2-2; the D is unclear. CDR3 size: 15 residues. Trimming removed 2 bases at V and 2 bases at J, with 9 bases between. The germline V gene encodes CDR1 MNHNS and CDR2 SASEGT. The CDR3 protein is CASSEKPDNTGELFF. CDR3 nucleotides: TGTGCCAGCAGTGAAAAGCCCGACAACACCGGGGAGCTGTTTTTT.

The genes are TRBV19 and TRBJ1-2, with a possible D match to TRBD1 (6 bases). The CDR3 spans 13 residues. V gave up 4 bases and J gave up 7 bases, with 13 bases separating them. Looked up from germline, CDR1 is LNHDA and CDR2 is SQIVND (reference sequence). Here the CDR3 DNA reads TGTGCCAGTAGTACGCCGGGGGCTGGTGGCTACACCTTC. Its translation is CASSTPGAGGYTF.

J is TRBJ2-7 and V is TRBV5-1; a possible D gene is TRBD2 (6 bases). Trimming left V 0 bases short and J 3 bases short, with 13 bases between. Germline CDR1 SGHRS, CDR2 YFSETQ. This CDR3 region has 15 residues. In DNA form, the CDR3 reads TGCGCCAGCAGCTTGGACGGGGGACTCCTCTACGAGCAGTACTTC. Its protein is CASSLDGGLLYEQYF.

This chain uses TRBV4-3 with TRBJ1-3, with 7 positions matching TRBD1. Trimming took 1 base from V and 2 from J; bases not matched to a gene: 11. The CDR3 length is 18 residues. The germline V gene has CDR1 LGHNA and CDR2 YSLEER. CDR3 DNA sequence: TGCGCCAGCAGCCAAGTGCGGGACAGCTTTTATCCTGGAAACACCATATATTTT. This sequence encodes CASSQVRDSFYPGNTIYF.